This TCR beta chain was captured by sequencing in a study of breast tumors, draining lymph nodes, adjacent tissues. TCRdb ran MiXCR on the multiplex PCR reads and lists one entry per CDR3 protein. The top ten clones hold more than 0.95% of a sample with 200,000 to 300,000 distinct CDR3 sequences, over 30% of them seen once. Axillary draining lymph nodes of breast cancer patients supplied the node samples. Study findings and constraints: Tumor T cell lymph node origin was a supported hypothesis, not proven. Most tumor T cells seemingly derive from lymph node, then expand in tumor.

With regard to this clonotype: Its cognate antigen is unknown. A much larger clone differs from this one at a single base, so this may be a read error.

Losses at the gene ends were 4 bases for V and 7 bases for J; bases not matched to a gene: 10. In germline, CDR1 is LNHDA, CDR2 SQIVND (reference sequence). The CDR3 covers 15 residues. The sequence derives from a female donor with breast cancer. Some clones in this sample may be carry-over from other donors' samples. The chain links TRBV19 to TRBJ2-1; TRBD2 matches at 7 bases. The sequencing input was axillary lymph node tissue. The CDR3 coding sequence is TGTGCCAGTAGTAAAGCTGGCGGGAGCTGGAATGAGCAGTTCTTC. It is translated as CASSKAGGSWNEQFF.